This T cell receptor beta chain emerged from a study of molecular identifiers for immune sequencing clone quantification. Study observations and caveats: Whereas clones above 20 RNA copies held under 1% of naive-cell molecules, they held over 98% of effector molecules.

MiXCR was run by TCRdb on the PCR reads, yielding one entry per CDR3 protein. This table has around 470,000 distinct CDR3 sequences, about 22% appearing once. On this clonotype itself: Its target is unknown.

The CDR3 sequence is 14 residues long. The V segment lost 4 bases and the J segment 2 bases; nucleotides outside the gene matches: 3. Looked up from germline, CDR1 is SEHNR and CDR2 is FQNEAQ (reference sequence). Sequenced: naive CD8+ T cells from blood, with Jurkat cell RNA spiked in. This sample's subset: FACS-sorted CD8+CD4-CCR7+CD45RA+ naive T cells. The clonotype originates from a human donor in good health. Some libraries in this study had Jurkat cell RNA spiked in. The chain is built from TRBV7-9 and TRBJ2-7; 9 bases align to TRBD2. As DNA, the CDR3 is TGTGCCAGCAGCTATAGCGGGAGACCCTACGAGCAGTACTTC. Protein product: CASSYSGRPYEQYF.